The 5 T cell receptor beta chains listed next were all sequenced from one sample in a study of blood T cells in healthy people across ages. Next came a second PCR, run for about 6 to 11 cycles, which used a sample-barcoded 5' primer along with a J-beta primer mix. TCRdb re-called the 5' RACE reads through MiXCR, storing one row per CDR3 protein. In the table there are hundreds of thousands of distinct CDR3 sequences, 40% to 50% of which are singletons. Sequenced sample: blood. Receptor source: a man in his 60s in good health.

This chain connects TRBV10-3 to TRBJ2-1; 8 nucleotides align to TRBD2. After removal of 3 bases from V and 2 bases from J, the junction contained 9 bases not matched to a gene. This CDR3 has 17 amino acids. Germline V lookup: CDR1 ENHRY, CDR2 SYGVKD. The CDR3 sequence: CAISDPLAGDAYNEQFF. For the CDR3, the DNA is TGTGCCATCAGTGACCCCCTAGCGGGTGACGCCTACAATGAGCAGTTCTTC.

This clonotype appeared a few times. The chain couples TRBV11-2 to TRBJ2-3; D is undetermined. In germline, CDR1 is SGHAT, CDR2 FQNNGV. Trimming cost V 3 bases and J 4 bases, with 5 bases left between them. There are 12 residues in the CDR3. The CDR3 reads CASSFMADTQYF. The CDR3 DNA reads TGTGCCAGCAGCTTTATGGCAGATACGCAGTATTTT.

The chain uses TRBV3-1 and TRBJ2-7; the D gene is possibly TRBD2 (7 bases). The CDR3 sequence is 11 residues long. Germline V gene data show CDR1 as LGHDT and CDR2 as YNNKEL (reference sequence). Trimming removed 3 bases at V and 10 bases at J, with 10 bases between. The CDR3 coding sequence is TGTGCCAGCAGCCAGTCGGGGGGCCAGTACTTC. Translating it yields CASSQSGGQYF.

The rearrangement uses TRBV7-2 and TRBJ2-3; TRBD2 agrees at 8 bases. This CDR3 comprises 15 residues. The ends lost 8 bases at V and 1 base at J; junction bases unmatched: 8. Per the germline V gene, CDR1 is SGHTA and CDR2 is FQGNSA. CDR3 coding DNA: TGTGCCAGCGGCGGGGGGAAGGGCGGCACAGATACGCAGTATTTT. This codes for CASGGGKGGTDTQYF.

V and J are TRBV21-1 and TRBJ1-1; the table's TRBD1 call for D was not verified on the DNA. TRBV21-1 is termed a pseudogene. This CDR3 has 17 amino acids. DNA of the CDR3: TGTGCCAGCAGCAAAGGGACAGGGGGCTCCCGCAGTCCTGAAGCTTTCTTT. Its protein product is CASSKGTGGSRSPEAFF.